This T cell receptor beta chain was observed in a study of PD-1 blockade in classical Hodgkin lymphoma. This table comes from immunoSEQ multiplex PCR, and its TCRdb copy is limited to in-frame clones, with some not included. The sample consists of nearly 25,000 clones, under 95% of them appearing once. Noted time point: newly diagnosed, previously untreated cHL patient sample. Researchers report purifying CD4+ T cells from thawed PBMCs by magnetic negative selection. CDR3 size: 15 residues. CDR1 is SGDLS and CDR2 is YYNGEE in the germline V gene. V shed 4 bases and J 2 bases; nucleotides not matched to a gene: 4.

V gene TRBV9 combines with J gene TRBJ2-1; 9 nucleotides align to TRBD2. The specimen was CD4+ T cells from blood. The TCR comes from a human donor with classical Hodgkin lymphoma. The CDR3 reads CASSYSGGPYNEQFF. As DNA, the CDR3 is TGTGCCAGCAGCTACAGCGGGGGGCCCTACAATGAGCAGTTCTTC.